One and the same sample provided the 32 T cell receptor beta chains below, sequenced in a study of blood T cell repertoires in COVID-19. Clones were sequenced by immunoSEQ multiplex PCR, and TCRdb holds only the in-frame ones, with some missing. This sample has about 150,000 clones, with around 88% found just once. Sequenced sample: peripheral blood. The receptors were sampled from a woman in her seventies who had recovered from COVID-19.

This clone turned up a few times. The chain has TRBV6-6 and TRBJ1-2, with 8 bases aligning to TRBD1. Trimming cost V 5 bases and J 6 bases; bases outside gene matches: 5. Germline CDR1 reads MNHNY; CDR2 reads SVGAGI (reference sequence). This CDR3 has 13 amino acids. This chain's CDR3 is CASSPDRVDGYTF. CDR3 coding DNA: TGTGCCAGCAGTCCGGACAGGGTAGATGGCTACACCTTC.

The V gene is TRBV7-6, the J gene TRBJ1-2, with D uncertain. V gave up 5 bases and J gave up 4 bases, with 14 bases separating them. This CDR3 is built from 14 residues. Germline V lookup: CDR1 SGHVS, CDR2 FNYEAQ. CDR3 amino acids: CASSPGVASYGYTF. The CDR3, as DNA: TGTGCCAGCAGCCCCGGGGTAGCCTCCTATGGCTACACCTTC.

V usage is TRBV5-4 and J usage is TRBJ2-2, with 9 bases aligning to TRBD1. Germline CDR1 is SGHNT and CDR2 is YYREEE (reference sequence). The CDR3 loop spans 15 amino acids. Trimming removed 4 bases from V and 3 bases from J; junction bases left unmatched: 4. DNA of the CDR3: TGTGCCAGCAGCGTGGGACAGGGTCACACCGGGGAGCTGTTTTTT. Protein product: CASSVGQGHTGELFF. The variable domain in full, with the rest retrieved from reference TRBV5-4 and TRBJ2-2, is ETGVTQSPTHLIKTRGQQVTLRCSSQSGHNTVSWYQQALGQGPQFIFQYYREEENGRGNFPPRFSGLQFPNYSSELNVNALELDDSALYLCASSVGQGHTGELFFGEGSRLTVL.

The genes are TRBV28 and TRBJ2-5; the match to TRBD2 covers 10 bases. Germline CDR1 is MDHEN and CDR2 is SYDVKM. With V trimmed by 5 bases and J by 4 bases, 10 bases remained unmatched. The CDR3 extends over 16 amino acids. The CDR3 DNA reads as TGTGCCAGCAGTCCCCTCGGGTCTAGCGGGGGAGAGACCCAGTACTTC. It codes for CASSPLGSSGGETQYF.

V and J are TRBV27 and TRBJ2-4, with TRBD1 matching over 7 bases. V shed 3 bases, J shed 9 bases, and the junction held 5 bases outside the gene matches. This CDR3 is 13 amino acids long. CDR1 is MNHEY, CDR2 SMNVEV, per germline (reference sequence). The CDR3 DNA follows: TGTGCCAGCAGTTTCGGCAGGGGGAGCATTCAGTACTTC. Its protein is CASSFGRGSIQYF.

The chain is built from TRBV7-9 and TRBJ2-6; D gene unclear. V dropped 7 bases and J dropped 0 bases, with 7 bases sitting between them. The CDR3 contains 14 residues. From germline, CDR1 is SEHNR and CDR2 FQNEAQ (reference sequence). In DNA form, the CDR3 reads TGTGCCAGCACCCCGTCCTCTGGGGCCAACGTCCTGACTTTC. It is translated as CASTPSSGANVLTF.

The V gene is TRBV5-1, the J gene TRBJ1-1; TRBD1 matches at 10 bases. Germline loops: CDR1 SGHRS, CDR2 YFSETQ. The CDR3 contains 15 residues. Trimming took 0 bases from V and 4 from J; bases not matched to a gene: 3. CDR3 nucleotides: TGCGCCAGCAGCTTGGTGGGGGACAGGGGCACTGAAGCTTTCTTT. Translating it yields CASSLVGDRGTEAFF.

The chain employs TRBV14 and TRBJ1-6; possible D gene TRBD1, 6 bases. V lost 3 bases and J lost 10, with 13 bases in between. Germline CDR1 SGHDN, CDR2 FVKESK. This CDR3 has 14 amino acids. The CDR3 bases are TGTGCCAGCAGCCAGCTCGGGGGGCGATCACCCCTCCACTTT. Translation: CASSQLGGRSPLHF. Complete variable domain (other parts from reference TRBV14 and TRBJ1-6): EAGVTQFPSHSVIEKGQTVTLRCDPISGHDNLYWYRRVMGKEIKFLLHFVKESKQDESGMPNNRFLAERTGGTYSTLKVQPAELEDSGVYFCASSQLGGRSPLHFGNGTRLTVT.

The chain recombines TRBV2 with TRBJ2-1; weak D call: TRBD2 (5 bases). The CDR3 covers 15 residues. Trimming cost V 4 bases and J 9 bases, with 19 bases left between them. CDR1 and CDR2 from the germline V gene are SNHLY and FYNNEI. The CDR3 reads CASSAFSPSAGEQFF. The CDR3 nucleotides read TGTGCCAGCAGTGCGTTCAGCCCCTCGGCGGGTGAGCAGTTCTTC.

The gene calls are TRBV12-3 or TRBV12-4 and TRBJ2-2; tentatively, D is TRBD1 (5 bases). CDR3 length equals 13 residues. CDR3 nucleotides: TGTGCTGGGGCCGACCAGAACACCGGGGAGCTGTTTTTT. Translated, it gives CAGADQNTGELFF.

This clone was seen a single time. The J gene is TRBJ1-1, the V gene TRBV7-9; unclear D gene. This CDR3 contains 13 residues. The germline CDR1 and CDR2 sequences are SEHNR and FQNEAQ (reference sequence). V was trimmed by 5 bases and J by 11 bases, leaving 18 bases between them. As DNA, the CDR3 is TGTGCCAGCAGCACCGGTTCTCGAGGGTGGGCTTTCTTT. It translates to CASSTGSRGWAFF.

The count of this clone is one. The rearrangement links TRBV3-1 (or the pseudogene TRBV3-2) to TRBJ2-5; 9 bases are shared with TRBD2. The CDR3 loop spans 15 amino acids. Germline CDR1 LGHDT, CDR2 YNNKEL (reference sequence). Trimming removed 7 bases from V and 4 bases from J; junction bases left unmatched: 10. The CDR3 spells CASTPVGGGGETQYF. The CDR3 DNA reads as TGTGCCAGCACTCCCGTAGGCGGGGGGGGAGAGACCCAGTACTTC.

The V and J genes are TRBV5-1 and TRBJ1-3, with D unclear. The CDR3 covers 14 residues. V lost 3 bases and J lost 0, with 7 bases in between. In germline, CDR1 is SGHRS, CDR2 YFSETQ. The DNA of the CDR3 is TGCGCCAGCAGCTGGGCGTTCTCTGGAAACACCATATATTTT. Its protein product is CASSWAFSGNTIYF.

This rearrangement joins TRBV24-1 to TRBJ2-6; D is possibly TRBD2 (5 bases). V lost 2 bases, J lost 0 bases, and 10 bases lay in between. This CDR3 spans 17 amino acids. The V gene's germline CDR1 is KGHDR and CDR2 SFDVKD. The CDR3, as DNA: TGTGCCACCAGTGATTCGTTCGGGATCTCTGGGGCCAACGTCCTGACTTTC. It translates to CATSDSFGISGANVLTF.

This clone was seen once. The genes are TRBV6-2 or TRBV6-3 and TRBJ1-4; the D is unclear. This CDR3 comprises 12 residues. V lost 6 bases, J lost 8 bases, and 10 bases lay in between. Germline-derived CDR1 and CDR2 are MNHEY and SVGEGT. CDR3 sequence: CASSWTGEKLFF. DNA for the CDR3: TGTGCCAGCAGCTGGACTGGGGAAAAACTGTTTTTT.

CDR3 residues: CASPTEPDSEHNEKLFF. The CDR3 region has the DNA TGTGCCAGCCCTACGGAGCCGGACAGCGAACATAATGAAAAACTGTTTTTT. This rearrangement joins TRBV7-2 to TRBJ1-4; a weak D match, TRBD1 (6 bases). From germline, CDR1 is SGHTA and CDR2 FQGNSA. The CDR3 loop spans 17 amino acids. V gave up 8 bases and J gave up 4 bases, with 23 bases separating them. Combining the CDR3 with reference TRBV7-2 and TRBJ1-4 gives the whole variable domain GAGVSQSPSNKVTEKGKDVELRCDPISGHTALYWYRQSLGQGLEFLIYFQGNSAPDKSGLPSDRFSAERTGGSVSTLTIQRTQQEDSAVYLCASPTEPDSEHNEKLFFGSGTQLSVL.

The gene calls are TRBV19 and TRBJ1-2; D is ambiguous. CDR1 LNHDA and CDR2 SQIVND come from the germline V gene (reference sequence). The CDR3 runs to 14 residues. Trimming took off 5 bases at V and 4 bases at J, with 14 bases between the two ends. The CDR3 reads CASSFPGVGYGYTF. The CDR3 DNA follows: TGTGCCAGTAGTTTTCCGGGTGTGGGCTATGGCTACACCTTC.

The V call is TRBV4-1, the J call TRBJ2-5; 8 bases fit TRBD1. Germline CDR1 is MGHRA and CDR2 is YSYEKL. The CDR3 runs to 15 residues. Unmatched junction bases numbered 8, after V lost 6 bases and J lost 2 bases. The CDR3 here is CASRPDRGRQETQYF. The CDR3 DNA reads TGCGCCAGCAGGCCCGACAGGGGACGACAAGAGACCCAGTACTTC.

J is TRBJ1-1 and V is TRBV30, with D possibly being TRBD1 (5 bases). This CDR3 is built from 15 residues. V lost 2 bases, J lost 6 bases, and 19 bases lay in between. Per the germline V gene, CDR1 is GTSNPN and CDR2 is SVGIG (reference sequence). CDR3 in DNA: TGTGCCTGGAGTCCCCGGGGGGGTGTGAGGTCTGAAGCTTTCTTT. It yields the protein CAWSPRGGVRSEAFF.

This chain links TRBV21-1 with TRBJ2-5; TRBD1, as called in the table, went unchecked against the DNA. TRBV21-1 is a recognized pseudogene. The CDR3 runs to 15 residues. This CDR3 reads CASSKGGQGSETQYF. CDR3 nucleotide sequence: TGTGCCAGCAGCAAGGGGGGACAGGGGTCCGAGACCCAGTACTTC.

This chain links TRBV18 with TRBJ1-5; D is possibly TRBD1 (5 bases). Trimming removed 2 bases at V and 6 bases at J, with 14 bases between. Germline CDR1 is KGHSH and CDR2 is LQKENI. The CDR3 runs 15 residues. The DNA for the CDR3 is TGTGCCAGCTCACCATCGGGGGTCGGGGGTCAGCCCCAGCATTTT. Its translation is CASSPSGVGGQPQHF.

The chain is built from TRBV4-1 and TRBJ2-3; 9 bases are a match to TRBD2. J gave up 1 base and V 1 base, and 6 bases lay outside the gene matches. Per the germline V gene, CDR1 is MGHRA and CDR2 is YSYEKL. CDR3 length equals 17 residues. CDR3 loop: CASSQGGGLAGTDTQYF. As DNA, the CDR3 is TGCGCCAGCAGCCAAGGGGGGGGACTAGCCGGCACAGATACGCAGTATTTT.

This sequence joins TRBV18 and TRBJ1-3; D not certain. V dropped 2 bases and J dropped 0 bases, with 8 bases sitting between them. In germline, CDR1 is KGHSH, CDR2 LQKENI. The CDR3 sequence is 15 residues long. DNA of the CDR3: TGTGCCAGCTCACCAGCCAGATTCTCTGGAAACACCATATATTTT. Its translation is CASSPARFSGNTIYF.

The V and J genes are TRBV19 and TRBJ1-2; 8 bases line up with TRBD1. Trimming took 6 bases from V and 4 from J; bases not matched to a gene: 4. The V gene's germline CDR1 is LNHDA and CDR2 SQIVND (reference sequence). The CDR3 contains 13 residues. In nucleotides, the CDR3 is TGTGCCAGTAGAGACGGACAGGGCTATGGCTACACCTTC. This sequence encodes CASRDGQGYGYTF.

V gene TRBV5-1 combines with J gene TRBJ2-5, with 16 bases fitting TRBD2. The CDR3 loop spans 15 amino acids. Germline values: CDR1 SGHRS, CDR2 YFSETQ. V shed 4 bases and J 5 bases; nucleotides not matched to a gene: 2. CDR3 loop: CASSQGLAGGETQYF. DNA of the CDR3: TGCGCCAGCAGCCAGGGACTAGCGGGAGGGGAGACCCAGTACTTC.

This rearrangement joins TRBV21-1 to TRBJ2-7; TRBD1 reflects the table's D call only, with no check against the DNA. TRBV21-1 is an annotated pseudogene. This CDR3 is 13 amino acids long. The CDR3 protein is CASSSRGYYEQYF. CDR3 bases: TGTGCCAGCAGTTCCAGGGGATACTACGAGCAGTACTTC.

This clone has a single count. This CDR3 reads CASSASSSGNTIYF. CDR3 in DNA: TGTGCCAGCAGCGCTTCCAGCTCTGGAAACACCATATATTTT. The chain recombines TRBV9 with TRBJ1-3, with D unresolved. This CDR3 has 14 amino acids. Germline assignment: CDR1 SGDLS and CDR2 YYNGEE. V lost 3 bases to trimming and J lost 0 bases, with 7 bases between them. Full variable domain (remainder filled in from reference TRBV9 and TRBJ1-3): DSGVTQTPKHLITATGQRVTLRCSPRSGDLSVYWYQQSLDQGLQFLIQYYNGEERAKGNILERFSAQQFPDLHSELNLSSLELGDSALYFCASSASSSGNTIYFGEGSWLTVV.

The V gene is TRBV7-2, the J gene TRBJ1-2; D gene unclear. Germline V gene sequence: CDR1 SGHTA, CDR2 FQGNSA. The CDR3 loop spans 14 amino acids. The V end was cut by 1 base, the J end by 5 bases, with 11 bases between. CDR3 bases: TGTGCCAGCAGCTTAGATTATATGGCTTATGGCTACACCTTC. It is translated as CASSLDYMAYGYTF.

The chain is built from TRBV3-1 (or the pseudogene TRBV3-2) and TRBJ1-5, with D uncertain. This CDR3 has 13 amino acids. Germline V gene sequence: CDR1 LGHDT, CDR2 YNNKEL (reference sequence). The ends were cut back, 3 bases at V and 7 bases at J, with 10 bases in the middle. The CDR3 DNA follows: TGTGCCAGCAGCCAGGGCCCGGGGCAGCCCCAGCATTTT. Translated: CASSQGPGQPQHF.

The chain has TRBV10-1 and TRBJ2-5; 9 bases agree with TRBD2. CDR3 length equals 17 residues. CDR1 is WNHNN and CDR2 is SYGVQD in the germline V gene (reference sequence). J was trimmed by 1 base and V by 7 bases; bases with no gene match: 13. The CDR3 protein is CASMYGGRVVTQETQYF. The CDR3 region has the DNA TGCGCCAGCATGTATGGCGGGAGGGTGGTCACCCAAGAGACCCAGTACTTC.

This clone came up once. The chain uses TRBV27 and TRBJ1-1; the match to TRBD1 covers 8 bases. V was clipped by 5 bases and J by 2 bases; unmatched bases: 4. Per germline, CDR1 MNHEY and CDR2 SMNVEV (reference sequence). The CDR3 runs to 14 residues. CDR3 in amino acids: CASSPTGGNTEAFF. CDR3 coding DNA: TGTGCCAGCAGTCCCACAGGGGGAAACACTGAAGCTTTCTTT.

The chain carries TRBV5-4 and TRBJ2-1; 8 positions match TRBD2. V lost 3 bases and J lost 3; bases outside the gene matches: 5. The CDR3 has 15 residues. CDR1 is SGHNT, CDR2 YYREEE, per germline (reference sequence). CDR3 sequence reads: CASSSGGAFYNEQFF. The CDR3 region has the DNA TGTGCCAGCAGCTCGGGGGGGGCCTTCTACAATGAGCAGTTCTTC.